This T cell receptor beta chain came from a study of low-dose radiotherapy and immunotherapy resistance in tumors (dated by TCRdb to 2022 to 2024). In the study overall: Patients in Cohort 1 were given 0.5 Gy per fraction every 2 weeks, and the prescribed total PTV dose was 6.5 Gy. In Cohort 2, 1 Gy per fraction was delivered every two weeks, for a total of 13 Gy over 26 weeks. Patients were given nivolumab as a 240 mg flat dose every two weeks and ipilimumab at 1 mg/kg every six weeks, with both drugs delivered intravenously. Cyclophosphamide 200 mg/m2 was administered intravenously every two weeks, one day before each radiation and immunotherapy administration. Patients took aspirin 300 mg orally once daily for four cycles, starting on cycle 1 day 1. No randomization into treatment groups was done for the people taking part in the trial. Eight patients were included in the translational analysis, namely three from the first dose cohort plus the first five from the second dose cohort.

There are many counts of this clonotype. Its antigen is currently not known. Base-call qualities are not available, and no considerably larger clone is one nucleotide away. Reads for this sample came from an Illumina HiSeq 2500. First-strand cDNA was synthesized with Superscript III and a set of TRAV- and TRBV-specific primers, covering both TCRalpha and TCRbeta chains. TCRs were amplified for about 19 PCR cycles with Phusion, using a constant-region primer paired with the adapter attached to the V primers. The isolated mRNA was amplified using the MessageAmp II aRNA Amplification Kit, with in vitro transcription performed for about 15 hours at 37 degrees C. The Dynabeads mRNA DIRECT Purification Kit was used to isolate the mRNA for TCR sequencing. A second 25-cycle Phusion PCR added indexed Illumina adapters, and products were purified with AMPure XP beads. Concerning the study's data processing: Custom Perl scripts pooled TCR sequences encoding the same protein, removed out-of-frame sequences and computed each clonotype's abundance. Any TCR sequence backed by just one read was left out of the analysis. The metrics used to describe the repertoires included Shannon entropy, Gini index, clonality, richness, and the frequency of TCRs shared between repertoires. TCRdb reanalyzed the raw reads on its own, using fastp at Q25 for trimming and MiXCR for clone calling, and kept in-frame beta chains. Rows with one shared CDR3 protein collapse into an entry with the most common genes and DNA. Here the V and J calls rest on TCRdb's processing, not on the authors' analysis. This sample has 60,000 to 90,000 distinct CDR3 sequences in its table, and about a third of those were observed once. The top ten constitute around 10% of the sample.

In the paper's terms, the time point label means: before trial treatment. Donors were enrolled in RACIN, a single-arm phase I dose-escalation trial combining nivolumab, ipilimumab, aspirin, low-dose cyclophosphamide and low-dose radiotherapy. Eligible patients had advanced, TIL-negative solid tumors. Taken from the germline V gene, the CDR1 and CDR2 loops are MDHEN and SYDVKM. The CDR3 runs 14 amino acids, cysteine and phenylalanine included. The retained sequence is limited to the CDR3, 42 bases, with the frame set at the first base. The germline ends are 8 bases apart after V is trimmed by 3 bases and J by 1 base.

The sample here was PBMCs, taken before treatment. The chain is encoded by TRBV28 joined to TRBJ2-3, with the D gene call left open. The clonotype comes from a female donor with ovarian cancer. Here the CDR3 is given as CASSFLSGTDTQYF. The DNA is as follows: TGTGCCAGCAGTTTTCTCTCCGGCACAGATACGCAGTATTTT.